The clone carrying this TCR beta chain turned up a few times. Its antigen is still unknown. Germline CDR1 is MNHEY and CDR2 is SVGAGI. Trimming took off 2 bases at V and 6 bases at J, with 10 bases between the two ends. This CDR3 has 13 residues. This sample is drawn from a study of T cells in Graves' hyperthyroidism and ophthalmopathy. Regarding the study as a whole: Most thyroid-expanded clonotypes above 0.001 were also found in blood. From stable hyperthyroidism, ophthalmopathy was set apart by a 13 V-J model.

RNA transcripts were the template for amplifying TCR beta CDR3 regions. In the first-round RT-PCR of the TCR CDR3, the HTBI primer set was used. Each CDR3 protein gets one entry after TCRdb re-called the multiplex PCR reads with MiXCR. The table includes about 300,000 distinct CDR3 sequences, about 15% detected once. The study based diagnoses on clinical symptoms, serum thyroxine and TRAb, thyroid ultrasound and orbital computed tomography. Source material: blood. This rearrangement joins TRBV6-5 to TRBJ2-5; no clear D. The receptor comes from a man aged 25 to 40 with Graves' hyperthyroidism. CDR3 amino acids: CASSYITSQTQYF. DNA of the CDR3: TGTGCCAGCAGTTACATTACGAGTCAGACCCAGTACTTC.